This TCR beta chain was obtained from a study of cytomegalovirus exposure and HLA in healthy donors. PCR amplification relied on 60 Vbeta primers (plus 13 Jbeta primers). Here immunoSEQ multiplex PCR was the method, and the copy in TCRdb shows in-frame clones only, minus some. The sample lists about 130,000 clones, approximately 78% occurring once. Germline trimming cut 9 bases from V and 0 bases from J; bases unmatched to any gene: 7. The CDR3 sequence is 15 residues long. Germline CDR1 reads LNHDA; CDR2 reads SQIVND (reference sequence). Overall study findings and caveats: About 180 TCR beta chains were listed as cytomegalovirus-associated.

Points on this clone: Its antigen is currently unknown.

The rearrangement links TRBV19 to TRBJ1-5; TRBD1 aligns across 8 bases. The source material was PBMCs. The sequence was collected from a human donor in good health. CDR3 DNA sequence: TGTGCCAGCGTGACAGGGGCCCATAGCAATCAGCCCCAGCATTTT. It yields the protein CASVTGAHSNQPQHF.